This T cell receptor (beta chain) is from a study of cytomegalovirus exposure and HLA in healthy donors listed by TCRdb under 2017. At the level of the whole study: According to an earlier analysis of a few hundred of the donors, about 179 million T cells yielded 120 million or so unique TCR beta sequences and roughly 280 Gb of sequence data. About 300 gigabases of sequencing data and 80 million or so unique TCR sequences were included in an early release covering about 600 HLA-typed donors. The genetic ancestry cluster associated with self-reported Caucasian donors included over 80% of the roughly 400 genotyped donors. The aim of the study was to test whether cataloging public T cell receptors could identify signatures of past pathogen exposure. The T cell repertoires of 670 or so subjects were profiled by immunosequencing and related to cytomegalovirus serostatus. Along with the roughly 670-subject first cohort, a separate validation cohort of over a hundred different subjects was used. High-throughput TCR immunosequencing, statistical association of individual TCRs with disease status, and machine learning were combined to predict cytomegalovirus infection status. A later analysis re-analyzed previously published TCR beta repertoires from 500 to 700 donors and added high-resolution HLA genotyping to study TCR occurrence patterns. Rather than drawing on any new phenotypic data, the later analysis identified candidate immune exposures from TCR beta sequences and the way those sequences occurred across donors. An earlier analysis of roughly 580 of the donors used high-throughput TCR beta sequencing to judge whether each TCR beta V gene segment behaved as functional or pseudogenic. Donor age, sex, ethnicity and CMV serostatus were collected together with the repertoire data. In a later genetic analysis, genome-wide SNP genotypes for about 65% of the roughly 670 donors were used, and that subset was treated as a discovery cohort. All discovery cohort repertoires had been generated on a single sequencing platform. HLA typing covered class I and class II loci at four-digit resolution. The number of typed donors differed by locus: about 629-630 for A, B, C, DRB1 and DQB1; 522 for DQA1; approximately 600 for DPA1; and roughly 470 for DPB1. Four to six DR-DQ haplotypes were handled as single units for association and clustering, since linkage in the cohort was strong. Across some 400 genotyped donors of the cohort, an average of about 250,000 unique TCR beta nucleotide sequences per donor were sequenced, and roughly 17% of those sequences were non-productive.

Concerning this clone: No cognate antigen has been identified for it. Qualities for individual bases were not recorded, and no much larger clone is one base off. This specimen includes other DNA sequences encoding the same CDR3.

Findings and caveats that apply to the study as a whole: Because counts were too low, about 15 rarely observed V segments, including chromosome 9 orphons, were left out of the earlier analysis of roughly 600 of the donors. In a later analysis, several top co-occurrence clusters were reported to appear linked to parvovirus B19, influenza, CMV and Epstein-Barr virus. Because HLA typing was unavailable for some donors at each locus, only the typed subset was used in association tests. Cytomegalovirus status was reported to be diagnosed by the classifier with high specificity and sensitivity in both the original and validation cohorts. Presence/absence analyses assumed roughly uniform sequencing depth across donors, an assumption that may not hold. When HLA alleles, especially DR and DQ, strongly co-occurred, attributing TCR associations to individual alleles was difficult. A cluster of highly shared sequence variants was judged likely to be a technical artifact of the sequencing pipeline. A further reported finding was that TCR beta sequences accurately predicted the HLA-A and HLA-B alleles for most subjects in the first cohort. An association between a missense DCLRE1C variant and V-gene and J-gene trimming of TCR beta chains was found in a later genetic analysis and replicated in an independent cohort. Across donors, most TCR sequences were observed very rarely, whereas some public TCRs were present in many individuals. Correlated functional status among segregating V segments might be attributable to linkage disequilibrium, but an unknown experimental factor could not be ruled out. In vitro tests confirmed that a few of the cytomegalovirus-associated TCR beta chains recognize cytomegalovirus antigens. This cohort had only TCR beta chains sequenced, and the lack of alpha or paired-chain data limited which features could be detected. In a later analysis, the rate of TCR association differed among HLA loci, with DRB1 alleles having the most associated TCRs and HLA-C alleles having the fewest. A later genetic analysis reported fewer N-insertions in productive TCRs among donors in an Asian-associated ancestry cluster than the 666-donor mean. In a later analysis, HLA-associated TCR beta chains showed more clonal expansion and lower generation probabilities than non-associated chains that were equally common. In a later analysis, some 17,000 TCR beta sequences were associated with specific HLA alleles at a false discovery rate of 0.05. In an earlier analysis of more than 450 of the donors, most TCR beta V segments were observed in productive rearrangements about 90% or about 30% of the time, broadly matching IMGT annotations. Some IMGT-functional V segments, including TRBV6-2 and TRBV6-3, could not be distinguished by the 87-base-pair reads and were therefore excluded. According to a later analysis, most CMV-associated TCR beta chains appeared to be HLA-restricted, and the HLA associations seemed to be driven largely by CMV exposure. A total of 150 or so TCR beta chains were listed by the study as associated with cytomegalovirus. The authors suggested that the approach could potentially be generalized to other disease states and immunological phenotypes. CMV serostatus was the only immune exposure information available for the cohort.

The cohort was made up of about 610 healthy bone marrow donors. Cohort members were all nominally healthy when sampled, although unrecorded immune exposures were likely present. The donor was CMV seropositive and was included in the group of around 300 seropositive cohort members. A peripheral blood sample was collected from each donor, and TCR beta sequencing was performed on peripheral blood mononuclear cells. Genomic DNA extraction from the blood cell samples was performed with the Qiagen DNeasy Blood Extraction Kit. V and J are trimmed by 6 bases and 8 bases, and the gene matches miss 12 bases of the junction. The CDR3, from cysteine to phenylalanine, totals 15 residues. Kept here is only the CDR3 DNA, which spans 45 bases and is read in frame from base 1. Taken from the germline V gene (reference sequence), the CDR1 and CDR2 loops are SEHNR and FQNEAQ. Library preparation employed the immunoSEQ multiplex PCR assay. The multiplex PCR relied on a mix of 60 forward primers for TCR Vbeta segments and 13 reverse primers for TCR Jbeta segments. The CDR3 region of rearranged TCR beta genes was amplified from genomic DNA with a multiplex PCR assay. The amplified TCR beta libraries were sequenced on the Illumina HiSeq System as 87-base-pair reads. As for how the authors treated the data: A later analysis counted about 80 million unique TCR beta chains across the 600 to 850 repertoires, and around 9.9 million of these chains were shared by at least two donors. A nearest-neighbor algorithm error-corrected the raw reads and collapsed the reads into unique sequences, merging closely related sequences to remove PCR and sequencing errors. Alignment of CDR3 sequences to IMGT reference sequences was used to assign V, D and J gene segments. Each retained sequence needed at least a six-nucleotide match to both a V gene segment and a J gene segment. A rearrangement was called productive if the CDR3 had no stop codons and remained in frame with V and J, and every other rearrangement was called non-productive. CDR3 was defined according to IMGT convention as the region running from the second conserved V-encoded cysteine to the conserved J-encoded phenylalanine. The earlier analysis of 500 to 750 of the donors excluded any sequence lacking an unambiguous match to a single V gene segment. An earlier analysis of 587 of the donors classified V segments as functional when productive rearrangements were above 56.7% and as segregating when the standard deviation between donors was above 5%. A statistical classification framework was built to diagnose cytomegalovirus status from the catalog of TCR beta chain sequences. In a later analysis, TCR nucleotide sequences were compared against IMGT/GENE-DB human TR gene sequences so that V and J genes could be assigned. Using the TCRdist pipeline, a later analysis assigned CDR3 sequences along with most-parsimonious VDJ recombination scenarios. In a later analysis, each TCR beta chain was defined by its CDR3 amino acid sequence together with its V-gene family, and reads lacking a unique V-gene family were excluded. A later analysis removed nearly 600 highly shared, low-generation-probability nucleotide sequences to deal with suspected cross-contamination and a sequencing artifact. In a later analysis, a clonal expansion index was calculated for each public chain from normalized within-repertoire ranks of inferred template counts. In a later analysis, generation probabilities were computed using a VDJ recombination model fitted to out-of-frame rearrangements, and the results were checked against IGoR. Hypergeometric tests were used in a later analysis to score TCR-TCR, TCR-HLA and TCR-CMV co-occurrence, with a repertoire-size bias correction applied to the TCR pairs. In a later analysis, false discovery rates were estimated by permuting HLA or CMV assignments 20 times. A later analysis grouped co-occurring TCRs with DBSCAN, adding TCRdist sequence similarity when clustering within HLA-allele-positive subsets. Co-occurrence clustering excluded repertoires with fewer than 30,000 or more than 120,000 public chains, plus five with anomalous nucleotide sharing. In its TCRdb copy, this immuneACCESS table keeps in-frame sequences only and misses some clones. Where compared with another copy, unresolved V genes explain less than half of these, and the others have no known cause. The V and J calls and the clone size are those of that table, but D and trimming were determined from the DNA. The sample table records 90,000 to 150,000 clones; approximately 78% of these occur just once. About 3.3% of the sample is held by the ten biggest clonotypes.

The sequence joins TRBV7-9 to TRBJ2-1; 8 bases in the middle match TRBD1. The sample was PBMCs. This clonotype originated in a woman aged 25 to 39 in good health and CMV-seropositive. The sequenced DNA is TGTGCCAGCAGTCAGATGGGACAGGTGGTGGATGAGCAGTTCTTC. Translation gives CASSQMGQVVDEQFF.